The sequence of this T cell receptor beta chain was determined in a study of blood T cell repertoires in COVID-19. The assay was immunoSEQ multiplex PCR, and TCRdb's table has in-frame clones only and misses some. This sample has roughly 38,000 clones, with around 84% found just once. Trimming shortened V by 6 bases and J by 7 bases, and 15 bases separated the two germline ends. The CDR3 sequence is 12 residues long. From germline, CDR1 is GTSNPN and CDR2 SVGIG (reference sequence). The source material was peripheral blood. This receptor was identified in a man between 65 and 85 years old with acute or convalescent COVID-19. The chain is built from TRBV30 and TRBJ1-1, with a possible D match to TRBD1 (5 bases). CDR3 sequence: CACQFQGYEAFF. CDR3 in DNA: TGTGCCTGCCAATTTCAGGGTTATGAAGCTTTCTTT.